A single sample gave rise to the 9 T cell receptor beta chains below, sequenced in a study of CD8 T cells in Susac syndrome. Random hexamers served to reverse transcribe roughly 0.5 to 1 ug RNA. Via MiXCR, TCRdb re-called the immunoSEQ multiplex PCR reads, giving one row per CDR3 protein. This repertoire shows roughly 200,000 distinct CDR3 sequences, roughly 90% found once; its top ten account for approximately 0.086%. Sequencing was performed on CD4+ T cells from PBMCs. These receptors originate from a human donor with Susac syndrome.

The J gene is TRBJ2-1, the V gene TRBV5-1, with D perhaps assigned TRBD1 or TRBD2 (6 bases each). The V gene lost 4 bases and the J gene lost 5 bases, with 25 bases spanning the gap. Germline assignment: CDR1 SGHRS and CDR2 YFSETQ. The CDR3 spans 18 residues. The CDR3 DNA follows: TGCGCCAGCAGCGCCGACAGAAAAGACAGGAGGGTTAACAATGAGCAGTTCTTC. Amino acids: CASSADRKDRRVNNEQFF.

The chain links TRBV6-5 to TRBJ2-5; either TRBD1 or TRBD2 may fit D (6 bases each). Trimming stripped 2 bases from V and 4 bases from J, with 8 bases between. Germline V gene sequence: CDR1 MNHEY, CDR2 SVGAGI. The CDR3 extends over 13 amino acids. This chain's CDR3 is CASSYGGGETQYF. CDR3 in DNA: TGTGCCAGCAGTTACGGAGGGGGAGAGACCCAGTACTTC.

The CDR3 DNA reads TGTGCCAGCAGTTATGGTAGCGGGGGCTGGAACACTGAAGCTTTCTTT. This translates into CASSYGSGGWNTEAFF. The V call is TRBV6-6, the J call TRBJ1-1, with D maybe TRBD1 (6 bases). CDR1 MNHNY and CDR2 SVGAGI come from the germline V gene (reference sequence). This CDR3 is built from 16 residues. Trimming stripped 3 bases from V and 1 base from J, with 15 bases between.

The chain employs TRBV7-9 and TRBJ1-2; 8 bases align to TRBD1. Germline V CDR1 and CDR2: SEHNR, FQNEAQ (reference sequence). The CDR3 runs to 18 residues. V shed 3 bases and J 2 bases; nucleotides not matched to a gene: 14. CDR3 sequence: CASSFPFSGQGANYGYTF. The CDR3 DNA is TGTGCCAGCAGCTTTCCATTCTCCGGGCAGGGGGCAAACTATGGCTACACCTTC.

V usage is TRBV6-1 and J usage is TRBJ1-1; D remains ambiguous. V was cut by 8 bases and J by 4 bases, with 11 bases left in between. This CDR3 spans 12 amino acids. CDR1 is MNHNS, CDR2 SASEGT, per germline. DNA of the CDR3: TGTGCCAGCTCAGTCCATAGCACTGAAGCTTTCTTT. This sequence encodes CASSVHSTEAFF.

The chain links TRBV7-3 to TRBJ2-5; a possible D gene is TRBD2 (7 bases). Germline assignment: CDR1 SGHTA and CDR2 FQGTGA. There are 13 residues in the CDR3. The V end was cut by 5 bases, the J end by 4 bases, with 11 bases between. The CDR3 DNA reads as TGTGCCAGCAGCCGAGGGGGGGGAGAGACCCAGTACTTC. Encoded protein: CASSRGGGETQYF.

The CDR3 nucleotides are TGTGCCAGCAACCAAGGGAGGGACAGGGGGCTCTATGGCTACACCTTC. It specifies CASNQGRDRGLYGYTF. The J gene is TRBJ1-2, the V gene TRBV7-8, with 12 bases fitting TRBD1. This CDR3 region has 16 residues. Germline V CDR1 and CDR2: SGHVS, FQNEAQ. The junction had 10 bases not matched to a gene; V was cut back by 7 bases and J by 4 bases.

The chain uses TRBV4-1 and TRBJ2-3; no reliable D call. Germline CDR1 and CDR2: MGHRA and YSYEKL. V was pared by 0 bases and J by 2 bases, with 12 bases between. The CDR3 consists of 16 residues. CDR3 bases: TGCGCCAGCAGCCAAGATAGGAGCGCTTCCACAGATACGCAGTATTTT. Residues: CASSQDRSASTDTQYF.

As DNA, the CDR3 is TGTGCCAGCTCACCACTCCCAATAGACAGCCAAAAAAACATTCAGTACTTC. It encodes CASSPLPIDSQKNIQYF. The rearrangement links TRBV18 to TRBJ2-4, with D maybe TRBD1 (5 bases). Germline V lookup: CDR1 KGHSH, CDR2 LQKENI. The CDR3 covers 17 residues. The V and J ends lost 1 base and 4 bases respectively, with 17 bases between them.